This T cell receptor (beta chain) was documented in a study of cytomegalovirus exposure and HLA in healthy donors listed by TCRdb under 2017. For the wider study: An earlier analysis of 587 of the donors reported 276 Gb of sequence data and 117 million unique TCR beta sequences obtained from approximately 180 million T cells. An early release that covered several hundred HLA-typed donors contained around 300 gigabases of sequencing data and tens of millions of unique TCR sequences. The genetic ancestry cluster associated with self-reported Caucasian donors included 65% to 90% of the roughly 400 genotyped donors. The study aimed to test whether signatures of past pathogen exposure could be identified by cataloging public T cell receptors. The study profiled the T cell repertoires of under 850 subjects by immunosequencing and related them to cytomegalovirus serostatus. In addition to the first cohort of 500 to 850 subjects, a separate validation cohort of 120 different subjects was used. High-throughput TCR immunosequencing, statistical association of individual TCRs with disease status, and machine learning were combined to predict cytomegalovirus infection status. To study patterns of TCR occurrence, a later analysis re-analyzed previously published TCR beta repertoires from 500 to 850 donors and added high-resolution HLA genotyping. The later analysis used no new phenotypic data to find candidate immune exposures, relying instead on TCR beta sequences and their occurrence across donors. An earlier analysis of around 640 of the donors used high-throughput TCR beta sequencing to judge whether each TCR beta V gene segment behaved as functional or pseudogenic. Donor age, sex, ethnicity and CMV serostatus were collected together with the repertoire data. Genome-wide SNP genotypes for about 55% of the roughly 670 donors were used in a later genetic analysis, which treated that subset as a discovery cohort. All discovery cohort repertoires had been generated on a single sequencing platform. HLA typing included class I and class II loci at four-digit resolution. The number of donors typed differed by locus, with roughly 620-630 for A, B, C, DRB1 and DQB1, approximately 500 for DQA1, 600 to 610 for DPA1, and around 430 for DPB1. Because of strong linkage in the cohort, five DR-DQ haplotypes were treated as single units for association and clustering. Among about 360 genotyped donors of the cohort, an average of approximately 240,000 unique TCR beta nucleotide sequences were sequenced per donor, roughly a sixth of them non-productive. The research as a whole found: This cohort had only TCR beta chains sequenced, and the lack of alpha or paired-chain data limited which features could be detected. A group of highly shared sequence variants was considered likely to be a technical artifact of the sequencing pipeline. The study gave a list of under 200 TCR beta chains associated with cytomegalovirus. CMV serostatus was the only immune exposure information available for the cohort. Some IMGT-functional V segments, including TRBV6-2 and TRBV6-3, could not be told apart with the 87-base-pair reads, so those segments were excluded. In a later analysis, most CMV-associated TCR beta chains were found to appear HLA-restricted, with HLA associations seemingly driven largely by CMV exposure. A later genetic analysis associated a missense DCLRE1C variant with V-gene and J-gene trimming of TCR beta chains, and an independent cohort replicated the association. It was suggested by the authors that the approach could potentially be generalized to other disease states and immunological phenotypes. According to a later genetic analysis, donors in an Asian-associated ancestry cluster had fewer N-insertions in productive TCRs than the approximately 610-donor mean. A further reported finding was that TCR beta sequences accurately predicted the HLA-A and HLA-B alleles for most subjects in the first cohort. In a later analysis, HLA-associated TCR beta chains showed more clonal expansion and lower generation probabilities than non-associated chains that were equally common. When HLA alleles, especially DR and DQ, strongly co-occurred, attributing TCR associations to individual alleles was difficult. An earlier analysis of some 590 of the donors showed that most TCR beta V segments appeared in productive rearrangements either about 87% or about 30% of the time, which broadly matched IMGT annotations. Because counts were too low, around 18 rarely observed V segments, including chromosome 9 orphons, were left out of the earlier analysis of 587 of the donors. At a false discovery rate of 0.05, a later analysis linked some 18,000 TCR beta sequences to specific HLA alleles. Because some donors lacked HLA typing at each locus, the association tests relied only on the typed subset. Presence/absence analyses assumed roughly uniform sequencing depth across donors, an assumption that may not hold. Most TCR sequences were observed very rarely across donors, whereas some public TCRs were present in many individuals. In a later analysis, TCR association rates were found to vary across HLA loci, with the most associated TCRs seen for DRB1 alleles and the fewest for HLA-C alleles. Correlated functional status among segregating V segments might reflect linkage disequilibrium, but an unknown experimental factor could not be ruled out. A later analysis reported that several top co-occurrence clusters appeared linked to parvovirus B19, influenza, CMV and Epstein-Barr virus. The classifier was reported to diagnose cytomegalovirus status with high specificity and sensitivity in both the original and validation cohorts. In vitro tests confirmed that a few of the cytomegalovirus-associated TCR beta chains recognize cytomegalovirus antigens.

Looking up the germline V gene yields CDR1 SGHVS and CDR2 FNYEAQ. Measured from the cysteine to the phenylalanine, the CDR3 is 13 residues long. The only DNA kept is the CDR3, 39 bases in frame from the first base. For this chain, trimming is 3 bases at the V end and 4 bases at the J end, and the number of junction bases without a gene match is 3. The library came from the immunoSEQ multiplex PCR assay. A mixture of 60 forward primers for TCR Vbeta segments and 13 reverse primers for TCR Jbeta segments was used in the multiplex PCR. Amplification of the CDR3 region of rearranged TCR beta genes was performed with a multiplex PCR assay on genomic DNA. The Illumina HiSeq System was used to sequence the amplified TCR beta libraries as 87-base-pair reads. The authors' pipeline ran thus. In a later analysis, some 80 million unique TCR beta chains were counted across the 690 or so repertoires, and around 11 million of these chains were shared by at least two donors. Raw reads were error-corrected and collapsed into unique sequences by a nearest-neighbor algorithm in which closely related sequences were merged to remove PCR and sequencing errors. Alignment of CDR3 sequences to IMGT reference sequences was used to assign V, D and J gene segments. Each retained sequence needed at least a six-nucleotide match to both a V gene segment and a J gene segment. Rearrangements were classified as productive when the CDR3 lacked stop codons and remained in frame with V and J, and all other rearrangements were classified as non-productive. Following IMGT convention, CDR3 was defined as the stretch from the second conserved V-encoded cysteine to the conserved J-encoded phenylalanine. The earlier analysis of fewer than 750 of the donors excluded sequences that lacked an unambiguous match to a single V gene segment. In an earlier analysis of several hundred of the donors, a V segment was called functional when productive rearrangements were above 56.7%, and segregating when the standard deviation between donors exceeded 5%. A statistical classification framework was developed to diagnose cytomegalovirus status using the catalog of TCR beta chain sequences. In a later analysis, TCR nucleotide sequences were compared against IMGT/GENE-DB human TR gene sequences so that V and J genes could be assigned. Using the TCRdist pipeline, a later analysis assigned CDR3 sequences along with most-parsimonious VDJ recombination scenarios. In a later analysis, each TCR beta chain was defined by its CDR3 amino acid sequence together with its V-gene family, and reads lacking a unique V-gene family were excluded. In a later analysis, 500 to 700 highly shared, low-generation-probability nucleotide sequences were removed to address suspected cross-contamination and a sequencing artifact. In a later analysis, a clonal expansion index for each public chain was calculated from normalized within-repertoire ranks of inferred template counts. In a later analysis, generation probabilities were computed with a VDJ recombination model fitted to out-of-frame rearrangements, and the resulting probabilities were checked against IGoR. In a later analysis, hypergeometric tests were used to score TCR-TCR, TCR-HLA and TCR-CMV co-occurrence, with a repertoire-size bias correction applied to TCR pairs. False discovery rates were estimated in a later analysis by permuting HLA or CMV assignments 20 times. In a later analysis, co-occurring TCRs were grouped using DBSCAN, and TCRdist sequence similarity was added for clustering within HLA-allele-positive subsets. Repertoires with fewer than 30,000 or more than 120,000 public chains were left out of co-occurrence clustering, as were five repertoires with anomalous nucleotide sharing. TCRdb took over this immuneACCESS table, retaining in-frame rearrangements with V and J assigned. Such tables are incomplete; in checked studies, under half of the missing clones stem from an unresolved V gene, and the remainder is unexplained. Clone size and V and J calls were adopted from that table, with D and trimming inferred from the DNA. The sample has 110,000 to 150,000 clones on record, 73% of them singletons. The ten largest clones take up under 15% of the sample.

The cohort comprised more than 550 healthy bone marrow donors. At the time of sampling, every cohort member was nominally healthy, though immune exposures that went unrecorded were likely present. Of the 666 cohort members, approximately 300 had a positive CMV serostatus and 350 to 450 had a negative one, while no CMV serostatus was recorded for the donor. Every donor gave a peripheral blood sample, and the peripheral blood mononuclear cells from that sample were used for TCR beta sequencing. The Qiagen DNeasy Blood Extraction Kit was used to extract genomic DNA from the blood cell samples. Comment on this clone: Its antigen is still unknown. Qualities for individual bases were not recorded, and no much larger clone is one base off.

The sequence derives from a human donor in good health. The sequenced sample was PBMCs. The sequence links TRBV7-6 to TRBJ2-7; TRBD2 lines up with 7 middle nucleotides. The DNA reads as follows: TGTGCCAGCAGCTTGCGGGAGAGGTACGAGCAGTACTTC. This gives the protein CASSLRERYEQYF.